This T cell receptor (beta chain) stems from a study of blood T cell repertoires in COVID-19. Overall study context: Italy, Spain and the United States were the sources of the convalescent and acute COVID-19 samples. In each case, the material was cDNA or gDNA derived from T cells, B-cell-depleted T cells, or PBMCs.

This clone is a singleton in its sample. Germline V gene sequence: CDR1 SGHTA, CDR2 FQGTGA. V was shortened by 5 bases and J by 0 bases, with 3 bases between the two germline ends. The length of the CDR3 is 12 residues. In the original processing: Estimated nucleated cell counts came from reference gene primer amplification. Data came from immunoSEQ multiplex PCR; TCRdb stores just in-frame clones and leaves some out. V, J and clone size were drawn from that table, and D and trimming were deduced from the DNA. The repertoire has 150,000 to 200,000 clones, 70% to 90% of them found once; the top ten carry over 7.5%.

The TCR was taken from a woman at least 80 years old with acute or convalescent COVID-19. V usage is TRBV7-3 and J usage is TRBJ2-3; no clear D gene. Sequencing was performed on peripheral blood. The CDR3: CASSTSTDTQYF. For the CDR3, the DNA is TGTGCCAGCAGCACTAGCACAGATACGCAGTATTTT.